Below are 4 T cell receptor beta chains sequenced from a single sample in a study of T cell responses to AZD1222 COVID-19 vaccine. The data were produced by immunoSEQ multiplex PCR, yet TCRdb's version contains in-frame clones alone and is incomplete. The sample lists about 120,000 clones, over 75% occurring once. The sequences come from peripheral blood, collected 28 days after the second dose of the MenACWY control vaccine. Receptor source: an adult who received the MenACWY meningococcal vaccine as a control.

The chain has TRBV12-3 or TRBV12-4 and TRBJ2-7; unclear D gene. The CDR3 is 12 residues long. The germline V and J ends were trimmed by 6 bases and 7 bases, with 13 bases remaining between them. This CDR3 reads CASSPGTLEQYV. CDR3 DNA: TGTGCCAGCAGCCCCGGCACGCTTGAGCAGTACGTC.

The genes are TRBV18 and TRBJ2-1; 15 nucleotides align to TRBD2. The CDR3 is 18 residues long. Germline CDR1 and CDR2: KGHSH and LQKENI. Losses at the gene ends were 4 bases for V and 4 bases for J; bases not matched to a gene: 8. CDR3 bases: TGTGCCAGCTCACAAATCCCCGGGACTAGCGGGAGGTACAATGAGCAGTTCTTC. Translating it yields CASSQIPGTSGRYNEQFF.

The chain couples TRBV24-1 to TRBJ2-3; 9 bases align to TRBD2. V was clipped by 6 bases and J by 2 bases; unmatched bases: 5. Germline V gene data show CDR1 as KGHDR and CDR2 as SFDVKD. The CDR3 has 15 residues. CDR3 coding DNA: TGTGCCACCAGTCTGGCGGGAGGGCCCACAGATACGCAGTATTTT. The encoded protein is CATSLAGGPTDTQYF.

The chain couples TRBV7-6 to TRBJ2-7, with D perhaps given as TRBD1 or TRBD2 (5 bases each). The germline gives CDR1 SGHVS, CDR2 FNYEAQ. The CDR3 is 15 amino acids. The V gene lost 6 bases and the J gene lost 9 bases, with 24 bases spanning the gap. This chain's CDR3 is CASRNRDLKLPGQYV. Here the CDR3 DNA reads TGTGCCAGCAGAAACCGGGACCTTAAACTCCCCGGGCAGTACGTC.